This entry is about one T cell receptor beta chain. Antigen: not known. Germline V gives CDR1 SQVTM, CDR2 ANQGSEA. The V gene lost 7 bases and the J gene lost 11 bases, with 27 bases spanning the gap. CDR3 length: 15 amino acids. This specimen comes from a study of tumor-infiltrating lymphocytes in primary liver carcinoma. The wider study: Stage T1-T3 N0M0 tumors measured about 4 to 11 cm at most. The number of productive TCRbeta reads per sample ranged from roughly 3.5 to 7.13 million and was similar across tissue types. Study observations and caveats: Reduced overlap was seen in tumor-adjacent and tumor-blood pairs versus tumor region pairs.

From around 0.5 ug total RNA, TCR beta cDNA was generated with a primer in the constant region. Libraries for TCR beta were built through three nested multiplex PCR rounds, which together made up a slightly modified ARM-PCR procedure. With TRBV1-TRBV30 forward primers and a C-beta reverse primer, the first two PCR rounds were run for nine to eleven cycles each. TCRdb reprocessed the multiplex PCR reads via MiXCR and lists one record per CDR3 protein. The data contain tens of thousands of distinct CDR3 sequences, more than 70% of them singletons. Unsorted bulk tissue of about 20-30 mg yielded co-extracted RNA and DNA.

The chain recombines TRBV29-1 with TRBJ2-1, with D unresolved. The TCR was taken from a woman in her 30s with primary liver carcinoma and hepatitis B virus infection. Sequencing was carried out using liver tumor tissue from sampling region 5. Subset indicated: tumor region T5, tumor centre. CDR3 sequence reads: CSAHSGLHNYDKQFF. As DNA, the CDR3 is TGCAGCGCACATTCCGGGCTACACAACTACGATAAGCAGTTCTTC.